Below, 10 T cell receptor beta chains from the same sample are listed, as sequenced in a study of beta chain features in type 1 diabetes. Study-wide results and caveats: Type 1 diabetes patients had TCRB CDR3s that were shorter (moderately but significantly so) in all four CD4+ subsets.

Expressed TCRB transcripts got sequenced, as all isolated RNA was reverse transcribed. The assay was immunoSEQ multiplex PCR, and TCRdb's table has in-frame clones only and misses some. The table includes fewer than 450,000 clones, about 13% detected once. These TCRs are of unknown antigen specificity. The sample consisted of naive CD4+ T cells from blood. These receptors were obtained from a woman younger than 30 with type 1 diabetes.

This clone was seen more than once but under ten times. The chain carries TRBV29-1 and TRBJ2-3; D not certain. Trimming stripped 2 bases from V and 5 bases from J, with 5 bases between. CDR3 length equals 11 residues. Per germline, CDR1 SQVTM and CDR2 ANQGSEA. Here the CDR3 DNA reads TGCAGCGTTGAACCCAAAGATACGCAGTATTTT. Translation: CSVEPKDTQYF.

This chain joins TRBV19 and TRBJ2-1; 14 bases agree with TRBD2. V trimming: 3 bases; J trimming: 2 bases; junction bases outside the gene matches: 6. The CDR3 is made up of 18 amino acids. The germline gives CDR1 LNHDA, CDR2 SQIVND (reference sequence). CDR3 sequence: CASSIVGLAGVTYNEQFF. In DNA form, the CDR3 reads TGTGCCAGTAGTATCGTGGGACTAGCGGGAGTAACCTACAATGAGCAGTTCTTC.

In its sample, this clone was seen a few times. The chain uses TRBV11-2 and TRBJ2-3; 13 bases match TRBD2. Unmatched junction bases numbered 3, after V lost 5 bases and J lost 4 bases. CDR3 length equals 15 residues. Germline CDR1 and CDR2: SGHAT and FQNNGV. As DNA, the CDR3 is TGTGCCAGCAGCCCCGGACTAGCGGGAGCAGATACGCAGTATTTT. This gives the protein CASSPGLAGADTQYF.

The chain uses TRBV28 and TRBJ2-7; TRBD2 agrees at 11 bases. There are 16 residues in the CDR3. V trimming: 6 bases; J trimming: 0 bases; junction bases outside the gene matches: 7. CDR1 MDHEN and CDR2 SYDVKM come from the germline V gene. Here the CDR3 DNA reads TGTGCCAGCAGCCCGGGGACTAGCGGATTCTCCTACGAGCAGTACTTC. Its protein is CASSPGTSGFSYEQYF.

The CDR3 sequence is CASSARRRQGETQYF. The CDR3 DNA reads as TGTGCCAGCAGTGCCCGTCGGAGGCAGGGGGAGACCCAGTACTTC. This sequence joins TRBV2 and TRBJ2-5; TRBD1 might be the D (6 bases). Germline V CDR1 and CDR2: SNHLY, FYNNEI. This CDR3 has 15 amino acids. V shed 4 bases and J shed 5 bases, with 17 bases lying between them. The full variable domain, in which reference TRBV2 and TRBJ2-5 provide the parts outside the CDR3, is EPEVTQTPSHQVTQMGQEVILRCVPISNHLYFYWYRQILGQKVEFLVSFYNNEISEKSEIFDDQFSVERPDGSNFTLKIRSTKLEDSAMYFCASSARRRQGETQYFGPGTRLLVL.

The chain carries TRBV29-1 and TRBJ2-7, with a possible D match to TRBD1 (6 bases). CDR1 is SQVTM, CDR2 ANQGSEA, per germline. The ends were cut back, 6 bases at V and 4 bases at J, with 16 bases in the middle. The CDR3 runs 13 residues. The CDR3 DNA follows: TGCAGCGTGTTCCCCGGGACACGGTACGAGCAGTACTTC. Encoded protein: CSVFPGTRYEQYF.

J is TRBJ2-3 and V is TRBV9; the match to TRBD2 covers 14 bases. The CDR3 has 18 amino acids. After removal of 3 bases from V and 4 bases from J, the junction contained 10 bases not matched to a gene. Germline CDR1 is SGDLS and CDR2 is YYNGEE. The CDR3 region has the DNA TGTGCCAGCAGCGCCGGGACTAGCGGGAGATTCACTCCAGATACGCAGTATTTT. Its translation: CASSAGTSGRFTPDTQYF.

The rearrangement links TRBV27 to TRBJ2-1, with 13 bases lining up with TRBD2. After removal of 10 bases from V and 9 bases from J, the junction contained 9 bases not matched to a gene. The germline CDR1 and CDR2 sequences are MNHEY and SMNVEV (reference sequence). CDR3 length equals 14 residues. CDR3 DNA sequence: TGTGCCACAGGGACTAGCGGGATATCGACTGAGCAGTTCTTC. This sequence encodes CATGTSGISTEQFF.

This sequence joins TRBV7-9 and TRBJ2-2; 7 nucleotides align to TRBD1. Germline V lookup: CDR1 SEHNR, CDR2 FQNEAQ (reference sequence). CDR3 length: 15 amino acids. Trimming at V came to 8 bases and at J to 1 base, leaving 7 bases not matched to a gene. This CDR3 reads CASASGGLNTGELFF. In DNA form, the CDR3 reads TGTGCCAGCGCTTCAGGGGGTCTGAACACCGGGGAGCTGTTTTTT.

This clone has only a few counts. The chain employs TRBV9 and TRBJ2-3; TRBD2 is a possible D gene (6 bases). The V end lost 4 bases, the J end lost 0 bases, and 18 bases lay between the germline ends. The CDR3 consists of 17 residues. In germline, CDR1 is SGDLS, CDR2 YYNGEE. CDR3 nucleotide sequence: TGTGCCAGCAGCCATCAGGCCCGCGGGACTAGCACAGATACGCAGTATTTT. It codes for CASSHQARGTSTDTQYF.